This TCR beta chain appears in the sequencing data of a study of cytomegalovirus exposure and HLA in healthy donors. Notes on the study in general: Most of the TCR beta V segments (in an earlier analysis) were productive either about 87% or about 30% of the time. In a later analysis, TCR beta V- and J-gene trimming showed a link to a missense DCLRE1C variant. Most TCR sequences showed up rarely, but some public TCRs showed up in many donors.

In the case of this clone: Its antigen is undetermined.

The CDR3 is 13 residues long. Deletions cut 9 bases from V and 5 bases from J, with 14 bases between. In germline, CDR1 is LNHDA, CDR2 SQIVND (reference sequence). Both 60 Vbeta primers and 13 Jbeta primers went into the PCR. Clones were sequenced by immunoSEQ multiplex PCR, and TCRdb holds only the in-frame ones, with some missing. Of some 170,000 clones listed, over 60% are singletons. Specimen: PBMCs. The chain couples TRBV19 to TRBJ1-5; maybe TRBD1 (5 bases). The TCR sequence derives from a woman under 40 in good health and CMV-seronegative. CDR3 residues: CASTQDSYQPQHF. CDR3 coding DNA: TGTGCCAGCACCCAAGACAGTTATCAGCCCCAGCATTTT.